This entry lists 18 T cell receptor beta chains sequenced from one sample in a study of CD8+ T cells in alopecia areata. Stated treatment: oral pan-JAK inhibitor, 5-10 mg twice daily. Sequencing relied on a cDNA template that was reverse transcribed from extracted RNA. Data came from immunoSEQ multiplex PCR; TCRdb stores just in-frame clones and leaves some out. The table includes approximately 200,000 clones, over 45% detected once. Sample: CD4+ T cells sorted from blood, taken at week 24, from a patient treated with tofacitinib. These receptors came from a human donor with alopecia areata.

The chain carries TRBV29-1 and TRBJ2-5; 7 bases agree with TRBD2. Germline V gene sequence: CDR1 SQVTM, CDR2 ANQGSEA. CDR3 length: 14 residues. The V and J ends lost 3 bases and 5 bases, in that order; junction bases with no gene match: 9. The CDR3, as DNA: TGCAGCGTTGAGGCTCGCGGGAGTAGGGAGACCCAGTACTTC. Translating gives CSVEARGSRETQYF.

The CDR3 sequence is CASSGAEQFF. For the CDR3, the DNA is TGTGCCAGCAGTGGGGCCGAGCAGTTCTTC. The chain employs TRBV25-1 and TRBJ2-1, with D uncertain. Trimming took off 4 bases at V and 10 bases at J, with 5 bases between the two ends. Germline V gene lookup returns CDR1 MGHDK and CDR2 SYGVNS. This CDR3 has 10 amino acids.

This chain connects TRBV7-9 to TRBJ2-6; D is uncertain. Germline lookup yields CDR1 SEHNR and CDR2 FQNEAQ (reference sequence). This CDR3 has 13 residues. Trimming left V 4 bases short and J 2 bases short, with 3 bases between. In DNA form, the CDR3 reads TGTGCCAGCAGCTACGCTGGGGCCAACGTCCTGACTTTC. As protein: CASSYAGANVLTF.

Here the CDR3 reads CAIRPGTDYEQYF. The CDR3 DNA reads as TGTGCCATCAGACCCGGGACAGACTACGAGCAGTACTTC. The chain has TRBV10-3 and TRBJ2-7; TRBD1 matches at 7 bases. The junction had 5 bases not matched to a gene; V was cut back by 6 bases and J by 3 bases. The length of the CDR3 is 13 residues. Germline V gene lookup returns CDR1 ENHRY and CDR2 SYGVKD.

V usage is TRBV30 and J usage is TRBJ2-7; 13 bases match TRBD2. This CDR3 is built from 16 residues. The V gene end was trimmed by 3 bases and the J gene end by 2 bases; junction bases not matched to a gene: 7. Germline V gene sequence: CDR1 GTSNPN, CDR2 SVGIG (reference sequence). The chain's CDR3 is CAWRRRTSGGPYEQYF. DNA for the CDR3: TGTGCCTGGAGACGACGGACTAGCGGGGGCCCCTACGAGCAGTACTTC.

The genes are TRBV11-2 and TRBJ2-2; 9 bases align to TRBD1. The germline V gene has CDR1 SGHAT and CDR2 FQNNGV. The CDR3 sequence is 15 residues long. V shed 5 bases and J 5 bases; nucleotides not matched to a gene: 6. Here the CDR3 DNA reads TGTGCCAGCAGCCTAACAGGGGGCAGGACCGGGGAGCTGTTTTTT. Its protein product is CASSLTGGRTGELFF.

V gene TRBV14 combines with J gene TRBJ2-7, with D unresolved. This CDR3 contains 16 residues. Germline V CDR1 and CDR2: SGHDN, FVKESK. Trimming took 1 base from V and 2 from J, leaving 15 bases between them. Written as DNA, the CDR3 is TGTGCCAGCAGCCAAGGAACCGGGTCCATCGCCTACGAGCAGTACTTC. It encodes CASSQGTGSIAYEQYF.

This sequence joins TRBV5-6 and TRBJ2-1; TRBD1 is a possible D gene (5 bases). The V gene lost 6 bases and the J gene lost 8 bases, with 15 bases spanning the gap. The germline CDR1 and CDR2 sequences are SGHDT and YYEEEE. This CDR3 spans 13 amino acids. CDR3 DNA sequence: TGTGCCAGCACCCGAAATTTAGGGGATGAGCAGTTCTTC. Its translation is CASTRNLGDEQFF.

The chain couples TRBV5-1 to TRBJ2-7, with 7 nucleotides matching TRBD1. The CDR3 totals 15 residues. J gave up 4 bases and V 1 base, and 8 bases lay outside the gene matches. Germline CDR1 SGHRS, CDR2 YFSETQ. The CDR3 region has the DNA TGCGCCAGCAGCTTGAGTAACAGGGGATCGTACGAGCAGTACTTC. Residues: CASSLSNRGSYEQYF. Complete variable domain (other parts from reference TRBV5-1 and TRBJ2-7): KAGVTQTPRYLIKTRGQQVTLSCSPISGHRSVSWYQQTPGQGLQFLFEYFSETQRNKGNFPGRFSGRQFSNSRSEMNVSTLELGDSALYLCASSLSNRGSYEQYFGPGTRLTVT.

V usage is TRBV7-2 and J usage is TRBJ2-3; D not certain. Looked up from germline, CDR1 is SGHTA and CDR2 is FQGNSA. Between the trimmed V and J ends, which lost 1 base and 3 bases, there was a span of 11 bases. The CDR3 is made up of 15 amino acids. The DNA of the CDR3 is TGTGCCAGCAGCTTAGGGAGTTTGGCAACAGATACGCAGTATTTT. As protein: CASSLGSLATDTQYF. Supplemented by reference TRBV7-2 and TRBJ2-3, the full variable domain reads GAGVSQSPSNKVTEKGKDVELRCDPISGHTALYWYRQSLGQGLEFLIYFQGNSAPDKSGLPSDRFSAERTGGSVSTLTIQRTQQEDSAVYLCASSLGSLATDTQYFGPGTRLTVL.

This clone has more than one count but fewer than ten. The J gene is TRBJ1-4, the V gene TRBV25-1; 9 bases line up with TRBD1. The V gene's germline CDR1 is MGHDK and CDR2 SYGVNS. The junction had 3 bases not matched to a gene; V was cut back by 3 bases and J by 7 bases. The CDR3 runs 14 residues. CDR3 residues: CASSDRQGVEKLFF. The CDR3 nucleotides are TGTGCCAGCAGTGATCGACAGGGGGTTGAAAAACTGTTTTTT.

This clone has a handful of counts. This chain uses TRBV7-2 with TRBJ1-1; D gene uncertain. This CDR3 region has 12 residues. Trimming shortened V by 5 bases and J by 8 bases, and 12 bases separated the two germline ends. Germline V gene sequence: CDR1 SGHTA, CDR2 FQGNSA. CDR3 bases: TGTGCCAGCAGCCCCATGAGGGCCGAAGCTTTCTTT. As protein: CASSPMRAEAFF.

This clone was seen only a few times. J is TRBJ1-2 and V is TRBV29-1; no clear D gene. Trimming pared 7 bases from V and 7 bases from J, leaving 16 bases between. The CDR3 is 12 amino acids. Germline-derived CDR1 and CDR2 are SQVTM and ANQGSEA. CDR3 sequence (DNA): TGCAGCGCTAGACTGGTGCCCACTGGCTACACCTTC. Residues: CSARLVPTGYTF.

The CDR3 loop is CASSLDGAGEETQYF. DNA of the CDR3: TGCGCCAGCAGCTTGGACGGAGCGGGGGAAGAGACCCAGTACTTC. This sequence joins TRBV5-1 and TRBJ2-5; 8 positions match TRBD2. The germline V gene encodes CDR1 SGHRS and CDR2 YFSETQ. V lost 0 bases and J lost 3; bases outside the gene matches: 4. This CDR3 contains 15 residues.

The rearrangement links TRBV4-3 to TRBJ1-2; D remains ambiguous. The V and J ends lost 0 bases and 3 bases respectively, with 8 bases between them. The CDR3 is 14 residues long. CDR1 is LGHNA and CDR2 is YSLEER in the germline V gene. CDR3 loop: CASSQEPSHYGYTF. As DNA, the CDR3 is TGCGCCAGCAGCCAAGAGCCCTCTCACTATGGCTACACCTTC.

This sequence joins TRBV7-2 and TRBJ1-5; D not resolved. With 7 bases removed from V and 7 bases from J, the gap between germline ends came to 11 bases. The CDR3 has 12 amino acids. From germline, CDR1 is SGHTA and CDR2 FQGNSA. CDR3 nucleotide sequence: TGTGCCAGCACGTCGGGTTTACAGCCCCAGCATTTT. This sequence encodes CASTSGLQPQHF.

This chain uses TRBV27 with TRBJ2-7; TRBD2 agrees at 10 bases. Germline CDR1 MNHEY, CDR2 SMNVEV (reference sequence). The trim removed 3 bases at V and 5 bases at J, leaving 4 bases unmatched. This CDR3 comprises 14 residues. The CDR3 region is CASSFQGLANEQYF. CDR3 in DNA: TGTGCCAGCAGTTTTCAGGGACTAGCGAACGAGCAGTACTTC.

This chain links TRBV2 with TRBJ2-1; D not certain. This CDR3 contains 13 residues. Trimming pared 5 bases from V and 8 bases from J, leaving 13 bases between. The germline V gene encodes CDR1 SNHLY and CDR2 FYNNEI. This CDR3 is CASSPLTADEQFF. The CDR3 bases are TGTGCCAGCAGTCCGCTAACAGCCGATGAGCAGTTCTTC.